Listed below are T cell receptor beta chains from one sample, sequenced in a study of T-cell reconstitution after alpha-beta-depleted transplantation in children. TCRdb itself ran the PCR reads through MiXCR, one entry per CDR3 protein. The data show roughly 610,000 distinct CDR3 sequences, 10% seen once. Sequenced here: PBMCs from the stem cell graft donor, sampled from the stem cell graft. The receptors derive from a human donor who donated a stem cell graft to a child with acute myeloid leukemia. The CDR3 runs from the conserved cysteine through the conserved F or W. Each record gives: V gene, J gene, CDR3 length, D gene, clone size, CDR3 protein, CDR3 DNA. The D gene is left open where the match is weak. Some rows mark clone size as missing; the rest say once, few, many or name a class of expanded clone.

v_gene: TRBV7-3
j_gene: TRBJ2-7
len: 14
d_gene: -
abundance: -
CDR3aa: CASSLKTHIVEQYF
CDR3nt: TGTGCCAGCAGCTTAAAAACCCACATCGTTGAGCAGTACTTC

v_gene: TRBV19
j_gene: TRBJ2-3
len: 12
d_gene: -
abundance: many
CDR3aa: CASRGAWGTQYF
CDR3nt: TGTGCCAGTAGGGGGGCTTGGGGGACGCAGTATTTT

v_gene: TRBV7-3
j_gene: TRBJ2-7
len: 16
d_gene: -
abundance: few
CDR3aa: CASILNGSSGPWEQYF
CDR3nt: TGTGCCAGCATCTTGAATGGGAGTAGCGGTCCTTGGGAGCAGTACTTC

v_gene: TRBV27
j_gene: TRBJ2-7
len: 14
d_gene: -
abundance: few
CDR3aa: CASCRGSGDYEQYF
CDR3nt: TGTGCCAGCTGTAGGGGGAGCGGGGACTACGAGCAGTACTTC

v_gene: TRBV29-1
j_gene: TRBJ1-1
len: 14
d_gene: -
abundance: many
CDR3aa: CSVPHGRTNTEAFF
CDR3nt: TGCAGCGTTCCACACGGACGGACGAACACTGAAGCTTTCTTT

v_gene: TRBV6-2/TRBV6-3
j_gene: TRBJ2-7
len: 15
d_gene: TRBD2
abundance: few
CDR3aa: CASRKPGTSNYEQYF
CDR3nt: TGTGCCAGCAGGAAGCCCGGGACTAGCAACTACGAGCAGTACTTC

v_gene: TRBV4-2
j_gene: TRBJ2-3
len: 17
d_gene: TRBD2
abundance: -
CDR3aa: CASSQDPRLAVTDTQYF
CDR3nt: TGTGCCAGCAGCCAAGACCCGAGGCTAGCGGTCACAGATACGCAGTATTTT

v_gene: TRBV7-9
j_gene: TRBJ2-5
len: 15
d_gene: TRBD1
abundance: -
CDR3aa: CASSPETGGRETQYF
CDR3nt: TGTGCCAGCAGCCCCGAAACAGGGGGCCGAGAGACCCAGTACTTC

v_gene: TRBV20-1
j_gene: TRBJ2-5
len: 13
d_gene: -
abundance: -
CDR3aa: CSARDTNWETQYF
CDR3nt: TGCAGTGCTAGAGATACTAATTGGGAGACCCAGTACTTC

v_gene: TRBV29-1
j_gene: TRBJ1-1
len: 10
d_gene: -
abundance: -
CDR3aa: CSVGAVEAFF
CDR3nt: TGCAGCGTGGGGGCCGTTGAAGCTTTCTTT

v_gene: TRBV29-1
j_gene: TRBJ2-4
len: 12
d_gene: -
abundance: many
CDR3aa: CSVAGGENIQYF
CDR3nt: TGCAGCGTTGCGGGGGGCGAAAACATTCAGTACTTC

v_gene: TRBV20-1
j_gene: TRBJ1-6
len: 15
d_gene: -
abundance: few
CDR3aa: CSAQSGELVNSPLHF
CDR3nt: TGCAGTGCTCAATCAGGGGAATTGGTTAATTCACCCCTCCACTTT

v_gene: TRBV30
j_gene: TRBJ2-3
len: 12
d_gene: TRBD1
abundance: -
CDR3aa: CALDRDTDTQYF
CDR3nt: TGTGCCCTCGACAGGGACACAGATACGCAGTATTTT

v_gene: TRBV28
j_gene: TRBJ2-1
len: 16
d_gene: -
abundance: -
CDR3aa: CASTPRAALYYNEQFF
CDR3nt: TGTGCCAGCACTCCGCGGGCGGCCCTGTACTACAATGAGCAGTTCTTC

v_gene: TRBV28
j_gene: TRBJ2-7
len: 16
d_gene: TRBD2
abundance: -
CDR3aa: CASQSGSLAGSYEQYF
CDR3nt: TGTGCCAGCCAGTCCGGGTCACTAGCGGGATCCTACGAGCAGTACTTC

v_gene: TRBV7-2
j_gene: TRBJ2-3
len: 15
d_gene: -
abundance: few
CDR3aa: CASSLTDLNTDTQYF
CDR3nt: TGTGCCAGCAGCTTAACAGACTTGAACACAGATACGCAGTATTTT

v_gene: TRBV20-1
j_gene: TRBJ1-5
len: 13
d_gene: -
abundance: -
CDR3aa: CSAWAIAGQPQHF
CDR3nt: TGCAGTGCTTGGGCCATCGCGGGTCAGCCCCAGCATTTT

v_gene: TRBV3-1
j_gene: TRBJ2-3
len: 15
d_gene: -
abundance: many
CDR3aa: CASSRTTRPTDTQYF
CDR3nt: TGTGCCAGCAGCCGGACTACCCGTCCCACAGATACGCAGTATTTT

v_gene: TRBV29-1
j_gene: TRBJ2-1
len: 16
d_gene: TRBD2
abundance: many
CDR3aa: CSVVGERERMWNEQFF
CDR3nt: TGCAGCGTTGTCGGGGAGCGGGAGAGGATGTGGAATGAGCAGTTCTTC

v_gene: TRBV7-9
j_gene: TRBJ2-7
len: 13
d_gene: -
abundance: -
CDR3aa: CASSPQLVYEQYF
CDR3nt: TGTGCCAGCAGCCCCCAACTAGTTTACGAGCAGTACTTC

v_gene: TRBV24-1
j_gene: TRBJ2-1
len: 12
d_gene: -
abundance: many
CDR3aa: CASATDNNEQFF
CDR3nt: TGTGCCTCGGCGACGGACAACAATGAGCAGTTCTTC

v_gene: TRBV10-3
j_gene: TRBJ2-1
len: 15
d_gene: -
abundance: few
CDR3aa: CAISYSGSGYNEQFF
CDR3nt: TGTGCCATCAGTTACAGTGGGAGCGGCTACAATGAGCAGTTCTTC

v_gene: TRBV7-2
j_gene: TRBJ2-5
len: 14
d_gene: -
abundance: few
CDR3aa: CASRPNPGTSPLYF
CDR3nt: TGTGCCAGCAGACCAAACCCAGGGACTTCTCCATTGTACTTC

v_gene: TRBV7-2
j_gene: TRBJ2-7
len: 16
d_gene: TRBD1
abundance: many
CDR3aa: CASSIGQGVAGYEQYF
CDR3nt: TGTGCCAGCAGCATAGGACAGGGGGTAGCGGGATACGAGCAGTACTTC

v_gene: TRBV7-2
j_gene: TRBJ1-5
len: 14
d_gene: -
abundance: many
CDR3aa: CASSIDSLSQPQHF
CDR3nt: TGTGCCAGCAGCATAGACAGTTTATCTCAGCCCCAGCATTTT

v_gene: TRBV6-1
j_gene: TRBJ1-1
len: 13
d_gene: TRBD1
abundance: -
CDR3aa: CASGGTGSTEAFF
CDR3nt: TGTGCCAGCGGGGGGACAGGGAGCACTGAAGCTTTCTTT

v_gene: TRBV7-9
j_gene: TRBJ2-7
len: 14
d_gene: -
abundance: -
CDR3aa: CASSPSSTSYEQYF
CDR3nt: TGTGCCAGCAGCCCCTCCTCGACGTCCTACGAGCAGTACTTC

v_gene: TRBV30
j_gene: TRBJ2-7
len: 12
d_gene: -
abundance: many
CDR3aa: CAWSREQVEQYF
CDR3nt: TGTGCCTGGAGCAGGGAGCAGGTGGAGCAGTACTTC

v_gene: TRBV29-1
j_gene: TRBJ2-2
len: 17
d_gene: TRBD1
abundance: many
CDR3aa: CSVEGSLQGSNTGELFF
CDR3nt: TGCAGCGTTGAAGGGTCCCTACAGGGGTCGAACACCGGGGAGCTGTTTTTT

v_gene: TRBV2
j_gene: TRBJ2-1
len: 16
d_gene: TRBD1
abundance: many
CDR3aa: CASSEVGQGSYNEQFF
CDR3nt: TGTGCCAGCAGTGAAGTGGGACAGGGTTCCTACAATGAGCAGTTCTTC

v_gene: TRBV12-3/TRBV12-4
j_gene: TRBJ1-5
len: 14
d_gene: -
abundance: many
CDR3aa: CASSLMDRWQPQHF
CDR3nt: TGTGCCAGCAGTTTAATGGACAGATGGCAGCCCCAGCATTTT

v_gene: TRBV3-1
j_gene: TRBJ2-1
len: 12
d_gene: -
abundance: many
CDR3aa: CASSQDSKGNFF
CDR3nt: TGTGCCAGCAGCCAAGATTCCAAGGGCAACTTCTTC

v_gene: TRBV19
j_gene: TRBJ1-5
len: 14
d_gene: -
abundance: -
CDR3aa: CASSKGSVDQPQHF
CDR3nt: TGTGCCAGTAGTAAGGGCAGCGTTGATCAGCCCCAGCATTTT

v_gene: TRBV25-1
j_gene: TRBJ2-5
len: 15
d_gene: -
abundance: many
CDR3aa: CASSESDSSKKTQYF
CDR3nt: TGTGCCAGCAGTGAATCCGACAGTTCAAAGAAGACCCAGTACTTC

v_gene: TRBV7-2
j_gene: TRBJ2-5
len: 15
d_gene: -
abundance: -
CDR3aa: CASSLAGSGGETQYF
CDR3nt: TGTGCCAGCAGCTTAGCCGGCTCAGGAGGAGAGACCCAGTACTTC

v_gene: TRBV2
j_gene: TRBJ2-3
len: 14
d_gene: -
abundance: -
CDR3aa: CASSDGGVADTQYF
CDR3nt: TGTGCCAGCAGTGATGGGGGAGTGGCAGATACGCAGTATTTT

v_gene: TRBV7-3
j_gene: TRBJ1-3
len: 15
d_gene: -
abundance: few
CDR3aa: CASSFGDTRGNTIYF
CDR3nt: TGTGCCAGCAGCTTCGGGGACACGCGAGGAAACACCATATATTTT

v_gene: TRBV9
j_gene: TRBJ2-1
len: 12
d_gene: -
abundance: -
CDR3aa: CASSAHGDEQFF
CDR3nt: TGTGCCAGCAGCGCCCACGGGGATGAGCAGTTCTTC

v_gene: TRBV3-1
j_gene: TRBJ2-2
len: 13
d_gene: TRBD1
abundance: few
CDR3aa: CASRGQDGGELFF
CDR3nt: TGTGCCAGCAGGGGACAGGATGGCGGGGAGCTGTTTTTT

v_gene: TRBV21-1
j_gene: TRBJ2-5
len: 13
d_gene: -
abundance: -
CDR3aa: CANLKGVQETQYF
CDR3nt: TGTGCCAACCTAAAGGGGGTCCAAGAGACCCAGTACTTC

v_gene: TRBV6-1
j_gene: TRBJ2-7
len: 14
d_gene: TRBD2
abundance: -
CDR3aa: CASSPQTSGREQYF
CDR3nt: TGTGCCAGCAGTCCCCAGACTAGCGGGCGCGAGCAGTACTTC

v_gene: TRBV29-1
j_gene: TRBJ2-6
len: 14
d_gene: -
abundance: few
CDR3aa: CSVGGGPGANVLTF
CDR3nt: TGCAGCGTTGGGGGGGGCCCCGGGGCCAACGTCCTGACTTTC

v_gene: TRBV20-1
j_gene: TRBJ2-5
len: 15
d_gene: TRBD1
abundance: many
CDR3aa: CSARLGTGQKETQYF
CDR3nt: TGCAGTGCTAGACTGGGGACAGGGCAAAAGGAGACCCAGTACTTC

v_gene: TRBV3-1
j_gene: TRBJ2-1
len: 15
d_gene: -
abundance: few
CDR3aa: CASSYPGSSYNEQFF
CDR3nt: TGTGCCAGCAGCTATCCGGGCAGCTCCTACAATGAGCAGTTCTTC

v_gene: TRBV10-3
j_gene: TRBJ2-7
len: 16
d_gene: TRBD1
abundance: few
CDR3aa: CAISGRQGLNSYEQYF
CDR3nt: TGTGCCATCAGTGGACGACAGGGTCTCAACTCCTACGAGCAGTACTTC